Following are 26 T cell receptor beta chains from one sample sequenced in a study of technical replicates of blood from several donors. Assay: immunoSEQ multiplex PCR; the TCRdb copy retains only in-frame clones and omits some. The repertoire holds some 82,000 clones, 90% to 95% seen once, with approximately 0.42% in the top ten. Sequences were obtained from T cells isolated from PBMCs. The source is a human donor in good health.

V usage is TRBV5-1 and J usage is TRBJ2-2; perhaps TRBD1 as D (7 bases). The CDR3 runs 16 residues. From germline, CDR1 is SGHRS and CDR2 YFSETQ. V lost 0 bases and J 5 bases, leaving 14 bases between the germline ends. The CDR3 is CASSLGGTAITGELFF. In DNA, the CDR3 is TGCGCCAGCAGCTTGGGCGGGACAGCTATTACCGGGGAGCTGTTTTTT.

V and J are TRBV29-1 and TRBJ1-1; TRBD1 aligns across 12 bases. Germline V gene lookup returns CDR1 SQVTM and CDR2 ANQGSEA. The CDR3 length is 13 residues. J gave up 4 bases and V 4 bases, and 1 base lay outside the gene matches. The CDR3 protein is CSVGGQGATEAFF. The CDR3 nucleotides read TGCAGCGTTGGGGGACAGGGGGCCACTGAAGCTTTCTTT.

The chain joins TRBV9 to TRBJ1-2; D uncertain. The CDR3 extends over 13 amino acids. V lost 0 bases to trimming and J lost 2 bases, with 5 bases between them. The germline V gene has CDR1 SGDLS and CDR2 YYNGEE. CDR3 protein: CASSVEQNYGYTF. CDR3 bases: TGTGCCAGCAGCGTAGAACAGAACTATGGCTACACCTTC.

V and J are TRBV10-3 and TRBJ2-1, with TRBD1 matching over 9 bases. The junction had 4 bases not matched to a gene; V was cut back by 8 bases and J by 11 bases. Looked up from germline, CDR1 is ENHRY and CDR2 is SYGVKD. The length of the CDR3 is 11 residues. CDR3 protein: CAIYGTGKQFF. In nucleotides, the CDR3 is TGTGCCATCTACGGGACAGGGAAGCAGTTCTTC.

This chain joins TRBV5-1 and TRBJ2-1; the D is unclear. V was cut by 0 bases and J by 8 bases, with 12 bases left in between. This CDR3 has 14 amino acids. The germline V gene encodes CDR1 SGHRS and CDR2 YFSETQ. CDR3 nucleotides: TGCGCCAGCAGCTTGGTGTCCGGTACTTATGAGCAGTTCTTC. Protein product: CASSLVSGTYEQFF.

This clone was seen once. The V call is TRBV5-1, the J call TRBJ2-4, with D unclear. The CDR3 loop spans 15 amino acids. Germline V lookup: CDR1 SGHRS, CDR2 YFSETQ. V shed 0 bases and J shed 7 bases, with 14 bases lying between them. The CDR3 region is CASSLAVQLPNIQYF. DNA of the CDR3: TGCGCCAGCAGCTTGGCAGTACAGCTTCCTAACATTCAGTACTTC.

The chain carries TRBV28 and TRBJ2-7; TRBD1 aligns across 7 bases. This CDR3 comprises 16 residues. Germline CDR1 and CDR2: MDHEN and SYDVKM. The V and J ends lost 2 bases and 0 bases, in that order; junction bases with no gene match: 7. The CDR3 nucleotides are TGTGCCAGCAGTTTAGTGACAGGGTCGGGCTCCTACGAGCAGTACTTC. Translation: CASSLVTGSGSYEQYF. The whole variable domain, remainder taken from reference TRBV28 and TRBJ2-7, is DVKVTQSSRYLVKRTGEKVFLECVQDMDHENMFWYRQDPGLGLRLIYFSYDVKMKEKGDIPEGYSVSREKKERFSLILESASTNQTSMYLCASSLVTGSGSYEQYFGPGTRLTVT.

This chain uses TRBV2 with TRBJ2-5; D is possibly TRBD2 (6 bases). The germline V gene has CDR1 SNHLY and CDR2 FYNNEI. Trimming pared 10 bases from V and 7 bases from J, leaving 16 bases between. CDR3 length: 12 residues. CDR3 nucleotide sequence: TGTGCCATCCGGGAGACATCAGGGACCCAGTACTTC. This encodes CAIRETSGTQYF.

The chain recombines TRBV6-5 with TRBJ2-3; 7 bases align to TRBD2. The V segment lost 2 bases and the J segment 2 bases; nucleotides outside the gene matches: 1. The germline V gene has CDR1 MNHEY and CDR2 SVGAGI. The CDR3 runs 14 residues. The CDR3 nucleotides are TGTGCCAGCAGTTACACTAGCGACACAGATACGCAGTATTTT. The encoded protein is CASSYTSDTDTQYF.

V gene TRBV5-4 combines with J gene TRBJ1-1; TRBD1 agrees at 7 bases. V shed 0 bases, J shed 3 bases, and the junction held 8 bases outside the gene matches. The CDR3 consists of 16 residues. CDR1 is SGHNT, CDR2 YYREEE, per germline (reference sequence). CDR3 DNA sequence: TGTGCCAGCAGCTTGGATAACTGGCAGGGGGACACTGAAGCTTTCTTT. It codes for CASSLDNWQGDTEAFF.

The chain is built from TRBV2 and TRBJ1-1; 7 positions match TRBD1. Germline V CDR1 and CDR2: SNHLY, FYNNEI. The CDR3 has 13 amino acids. Germline trimming cut 3 bases from V and 5 bases from J; bases unmatched to any gene: 3. The CDR3 sequence is CASSETGWTEAFF. The CDR3 nucleotides are TGTGCCAGCAGTGAGACAGGGTGGACTGAAGCTTTCTTT.

This chain uses TRBV25-1 with TRBJ2-7; maybe TRBD2 (6 bases). The CDR3 runs 16 residues. Germline V gives CDR1 MGHDK, CDR2 SYGVNS. Trimming cost V 0 bases and J 6 bases, with 18 bases left between them. The CDR3 spells CASSEYRVTRGIEQYF. CDR3 DNA sequence: TGTGCCAGCAGTGAATATAGGGTGACTAGGGGTATCGAGCAGTACTTC.

The chain is built from TRBV19 and TRBJ1-4; 9 bases line up with TRBD1. This CDR3 is 18 amino acids long. Germline V gene data show CDR1 as LNHDA and CDR2 as SQIVND (reference sequence). V shed 4 bases, J shed 7 bases, and the junction held 16 bases outside the gene matches. In DNA, the CDR3 is TGTGCCAGTAGTAAATCCTCCGGGACAGGGTACAAATCTGAAAAACTGTTTTTT. Translated, it gives CASSKSSGTGYKSEKLFF.

CDR3 DNA sequence: TGTGCCAGCAGCTTAACAGGGGGCGAGACTGAAGCTTTCTTT. This codes for CASSLTGGETEAFF. The chain joins TRBV7-6 to TRBJ1-1, with 9 bases matching TRBD1. V gave up 2 bases and J gave up 5 bases; unmatched junction bases: 3. The CDR3 is 14 residues long. Germline loops: CDR1 SGHVS, CDR2 FNYEAQ. Variable domain in full (rest from reference TRBV7-6 and TRBJ1-1): GAGVSQSPRYKVTKRGQDVALRCDPISGHVSLYWYRQALGQGPEFLTYFNYEAQQDKSGLPNDRFSAERPEGSISTLTIQRTEQRDSAMYRCASSLTGGETEAFFGQGTRLTVV.

V usage is TRBV6-5 and J usage is TRBJ1-1, with D maybe TRBD1 (6 bases). This CDR3 comprises 15 residues. Germline values: CDR1 MNHEY, CDR2 SVGAGI. The V end was cut by 5 bases, the J end by 1 base, with 14 bases between. Here the CDR3 DNA reads TGTGCCAGCAGTCCTGGAAGCAGGGGGAACACTGAAGCTTTCTTT. Encoded protein: CASSPGSRGNTEAFF.

The V gene is TRBV4-2, the J gene TRBJ2-7; weak D call: TRBD1 (7 bases). The CDR3 contains 14 residues. Germline V gives CDR1 LGHNA, CDR2 YNFKEQ. V lost 3 bases, J lost 7 bases, and 16 bases lay in between. For the CDR3, the DNA is TGTGCCAGCAGCCATACAGGGGAGGAACGGGAGCAGTACTTC. Translated, it gives CASSHTGEEREQYF.

The genes are TRBV7-2 and TRBJ2-3; 10 bases line up with TRBD2. This CDR3 region has 15 residues. Trimming cost V 5 bases and J 6 bases; bases outside gene matches: 8. Germline CDR1 SGHTA, CDR2 FQGNSA. CDR3: CASSVGLATTDTQYF. The CDR3 DNA reads as TGTGCCAGCAGCGTGGGACTAGCGACGACCGATACGCAGTATTTT. The variable domain in full, with the rest retrieved from reference TRBV7-2 and TRBJ2-3, is GAGVSQSPSNKVTEKGKDVELRCDPISGHTALYWYRQSLGQGLEFLIYFQGNSAPDKSGLPSDRFSAERTGGSVSTLTIQRTQQEDSAVYLCASSVGLATTDTQYFGPGTRLTVL.

This rearrangement joins TRBV4-3 to TRBJ2-3; 8 positions match TRBD2. J was trimmed by 9 bases and V by 0 bases; bases with no gene match: 8. Germline CDR1 LGHNA, CDR2 YSLEER. There are 15 residues in the CDR3. The CDR3, as DNA: TGCGCCAGCAGCCAAGATATCAGCGGGGGTGGGACGCAGTATTTT. Protein: CASSQDISGGGTQYF.

This clone showed up just once. V usage is TRBV10-1 and J usage is TRBJ2-7; D is possibly TRBD2 (6 bases). The V gene lost 0 bases and the J gene lost 3 bases, with 12 bases spanning the gap. CDR3 length: 15 residues. Per the germline V gene, CDR1 is WNHNN and CDR2 is SYGVQD (reference sequence). In nucleotides, the CDR3 is TGCGCCAGCAGTGAGTCGATTGAGGGAGGCTACGAGCAGTACTTC. Its protein product is CASSESIEGGYEQYF.

The rearrangement joins TRBV25-1 to TRBJ1-1; TRBD1 matches at 8 bases. J lost 6 bases, V lost 8 bases, and 5 bases had no gene match. The CDR3 loop spans 12 amino acids. The germline V gene encodes CDR1 MGHDK and CDR2 SYGVNS. The DNA of the CDR3 is TGTGCCAGCCAAACAGGGGGTGCTGAAGCTTTCTTT. It specifies CASQTGGAEAFF. Using reference TRBV25-1 and TRBJ1-1 for the parts outside the CDR3, the full variable domain is EADIYQTPRYLVIGTGKKITLECSQTMGHDKMYWYQQDPGMELHLIHYSYGVNSTEKGDLSSESTVSRIRTEHFPLTLESARPSHTSQYLCASQTGGAEAFFGQGTRLTVV.

On this clone: This CDR3 is also generated by other DNA sequences in the sample. The V and J genes are TRBV19 and TRBJ1-1; D gene ambiguous. The CDR3 sequence is 12 residues long. With 4 bases removed from V and 1 base from J, the gap between germline ends came to 4 bases. CDR1 is LNHDA and CDR2 is SQIVND in the germline V gene (reference sequence). This CDR3 is CASSTGNTEAFF. CDR3 nucleotides: TGTGCCAGTAGTACAGGGAACACTGAAGCTTTCTTT.

The V gene is TRBV10-3, the J gene TRBJ1-1; perhaps TRBD1 as D (6 bases). Germline loops: CDR1 ENHRY, CDR2 SYGVKD. Between the trimmed V and J ends, which lost 4 bases and 0 bases, there was a span of 9 bases. The CDR3 runs 14 residues. The CDR3 DNA sequence: TGTGCCATCAGTGTGGACAGTATGAACACTGAAGCTTTCTTT. Its translation is CAISVDSMNTEAFF.

The DNA of the CDR3 is TGTGCCAGCAGTGACCAGTTATATAGCAATCAGCCCCAGCATTTT. This encodes CASSDQLYSNQPQHF. The J gene is TRBJ1-5, the V gene TRBV6-1; D is uncertain. This CDR3 is 15 amino acids long. The germline V gene has CDR1 MNHNS and CDR2 SASEGT. Trimming shortened V by 3 bases and J by 0 bases, and 9 bases separated the two germline ends.

The chain joins TRBV5-4 to TRBJ2-5; TRBD2 aligns across 7 bases. Germline CDR1 and CDR2: SGHNT and YYREEE (reference sequence). This CDR3 region has 14 residues. With 3 bases clipped from V and 5 bases from J, the junction kept 7 bases outside the gene matches. CDR3 region: CASSSVWGGETQYF. The CDR3 DNA reads as TGTGCCAGCAGCTCGGTTTGGGGAGGGGAGACCCAGTACTTC.

The V and J genes are TRBV27 and TRBJ1-1; a possible D gene is TRBD1 (6 bases). The germline gives CDR1 MNHEY, CDR2 SMNVEV (reference sequence). CDR3 length: 16 amino acids. Between the trimmed V and J ends, which lost 4 bases and 3 bases, there was a span of 18 bases. Here the CDR3 reads CASSYRAGAYHTEAFF. CDR3 DNA: TGTGCCAGCAGTTATCGAGCGGGGGCGTATCACACTGAAGCTTTCTTT.

This chain joins TRBV5-1 and TRBJ2-3, with D perhaps matching TRBD2 (6 bases). V lost 3 bases to trimming and J lost 6 bases, with 14 bases between them. The CDR3 extends over 14 amino acids. Germline CDR1 and CDR2: SGHRS and YFSETQ. Here the CDR3 DNA reads TGCGCCAGCAGCTCCGGACTACCCGCGGATACGCAGTATTTT. Residues: CASSSGLPADTQYF.